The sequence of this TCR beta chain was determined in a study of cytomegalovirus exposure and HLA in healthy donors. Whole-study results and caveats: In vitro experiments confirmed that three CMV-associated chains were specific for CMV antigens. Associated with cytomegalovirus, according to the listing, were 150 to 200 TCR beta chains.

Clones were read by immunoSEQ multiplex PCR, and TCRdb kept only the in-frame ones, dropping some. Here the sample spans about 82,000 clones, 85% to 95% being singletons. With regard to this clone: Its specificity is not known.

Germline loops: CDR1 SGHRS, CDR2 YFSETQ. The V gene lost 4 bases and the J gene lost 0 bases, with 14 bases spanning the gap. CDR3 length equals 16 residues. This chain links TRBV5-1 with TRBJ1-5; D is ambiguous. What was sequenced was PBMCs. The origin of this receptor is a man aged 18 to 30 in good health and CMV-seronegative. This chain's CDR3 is CASSPEHQYSNQPQHF. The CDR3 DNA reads TGCGCCAGCAGCCCGGAGCATCAATATAGCAATCAGCCCCAGCATTTT. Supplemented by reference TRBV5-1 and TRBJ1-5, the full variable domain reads KAGVTQTPRYLIKTRGQQVTLSCSPISGHRSVSWYQQTPGQGLQFLFEYFSETQRNKGNFPGRFSGRQFSNSRSEMNVSTLELGDSALYLCASSPEHQYSNQPQHFGDGTRLSIL.